These 9 T cell receptor beta chains came from one sample sequenced in a study of Graves' ophthalmopathy and Graves' hyperthyroidism. RNA transcripts served as template for amplifying TCR beta CDR3 sequences. HTBI primers primed a first-round RT-PCR, and a second-round multiplex PCR followed. Via MiXCR, TCRdb re-called the multiplex PCR reads, giving one row per CDR3 protein. The table has 360,000 or so distinct CDR3 sequences, around 19% seen once. Sample: peripheral blood. The receptors derive from a woman aged 18-30 years with Graves' ophthalmopathy.

This clonotype showed up many times. A junction boundary mismatches the germline segment, possibly from a read error. V is TRBV6-5 and J is TRBJ1-5; D is possibly TRBD1 (6 bases). The CDR3 loop spans 15 amino acids. In germline, CDR1 is MNHEY, CDR2 SVGAGI. The CDR3 sequence is CASSLLRGTNQPQRF. The CDR3 DNA is TGTGCCAGCAGTTTACTCAGGGGAACGAATCAGCCCCAGCGTTTT.

J is TRBJ1-6 and V is TRBV11-3; D gene ambiguous. The CDR3 extends over 15 amino acids. Germline loops: CDR1 SGHNT, CDR2 YENEEA. V lost 5 bases and J 4 bases, leaving 12 bases between the germline ends. CDR3 residues: CASSPGRPYNSPLHF. CDR3 sequence (DNA): TGTGCCAGCAGCCCCGGACGTCCTTATAATTCACCCCTCCACTTT. Combining the CDR3 with reference TRBV11-3 and TRBJ1-6 gives the whole variable domain EAGVVQSPRYKIIEKKQPVAFWCNPISGHNTLYWYLQNLGQGPELLIRYENEEAVDDSQLPKDRFSAERLKGVDSTLKIQPAELGDSAVYLCASSPGRPYNSPLHFGNGTRLTVT.

There are many counts of this clonotype. V usage is TRBV19 and J usage is TRBJ1-2; TRBD1 aligns across 7 bases. CDR1 is LNHDA and CDR2 is SQIVND in the germline V gene (reference sequence). The junction had 4 bases not matched to a gene; V was cut back by 1 base and J by 8 bases. The CDR3 runs 13 residues. The CDR3 here is CASSIGQGRGYTF. The DNA of the CDR3 is TGTGCCAGTAGTATAGGACAGGGCCGCGGCTACACCTTC.

In its sample, this clonotype was seen many times. This sequence joins TRBV15 and TRBJ2-5; 8 nucleotides line up with TRBD2. The V gene end was trimmed by 5 bases and the J gene end by 5 bases; junction bases not matched to a gene: 7. The CDR3 is 14 amino acids. Per germline, CDR1 LNHNV and CDR2 YYDKDF (reference sequence). The CDR3 protein is CATSPSGGRETQYF. The CDR3 DNA sequence: TGTGCCACCAGCCCCAGCGGGGGTCGGGAGACCCAGTACTTC. Supplemented by reference TRBV15 and TRBJ2-5, the full variable domain reads DAMVIQNPRYQVTQFGKPVTLSCSQTLNHNVMYWYQQKSSQAPKLLFHYYDKDFNNEADTPDNFQSRRPNTSFCFLDIRSPGLGDTAMYLCATSPSGGRETQYFGPGTRLLVL.

Ten or more counts support this clonotype. V usage is TRBV6-5 and J usage is TRBJ1-2; 7 positions agree with TRBD1. The CDR3 runs 16 residues. Germline loops: CDR1 MNHEY, CDR2 SVGAGI. V lost 6 bases and J lost 0; bases outside the gene matches: 10. Here the CDR3 DNA reads TGTGCCAGCAGCAACGCAGGGGGGACAGCTAACTATGGCTACACCTTC. Translated: CASSNAGGTANYGYTF.

This clonotype was counted only a few times. The rearrangement joins TRBV3-1 to TRBJ1-1; D is uncertain. The CDR3 contains 15 residues. The V gene's germline CDR1 is LGHDT and CDR2 YNNKEL (reference sequence). Trimming took off 0 bases at V and 0 bases at J, with 8 bases between the two ends. This chain's CDR3 is CASSQDITVNTEAFF. The CDR3 bases are TGTGCCAGCAGCCAAGATATCACGGTGAACACTGAAGCTTTCTTT. Combining the CDR3 with reference TRBV3-1 and TRBJ1-1 gives the whole variable domain DTAVSQTPKYLVTQMGNDKSIKCEQNLGHDTMYWYKQDSKKFLKIMFSYNNKELIINETVPNRFSPKSPDKAHLNLHINSLELGDSAVYFCASSQDITVNTEAFFGQGTRLTVV.

There are many counts of this clonotype. This chain uses TRBV20-1 with TRBJ2-2, with D possibly being TRBD1 (7 bases). The CDR3 is made up of 17 amino acids. Germline values: CDR1 DFQATT, CDR2 SNEGSKA (reference sequence). V lost 1 base, J lost 0 bases, and 15 bases lay in between. CDR3: CSARARGAPPNTGELFF. In DNA, the CDR3 is TGCAGTGCTAGAGCCAGGGGGGCCCCCCCGAACACCGGGGAGCTGTTTTTT.

This clonotype was counted many times. The chain uses TRBV10-3 and TRBJ2-3; D is unclear. Germline CDR1 ENHRY, CDR2 SYGVKD. CDR3 length equals 14 residues. V lost 0 bases and J 0 bases, leaving 4 bases between the germline ends. The chain's CDR3 is CAISESSSTDTQYF. The CDR3 DNA is TGTGCCATCAGTGAGTCCAGTAGCACAGATACGCAGTATTTT.

This clonotype was seen ten or more times. It may be a read error: a sequence one base away is much more abundant. This chain links TRBV6-5 with TRBJ2-7; 7 bases line up with TRBD2. This CDR3 contains 14 residues. Germline V gene lookup returns CDR1 MNHEY and CDR2 SVGAGI. The CDR3 sequence: CVSSHRDYSYEQYF. The CDR3 nucleotides read TGTGTCAGCAGTCACCGGGACTACTCCTACGAGCAGTACTTC.